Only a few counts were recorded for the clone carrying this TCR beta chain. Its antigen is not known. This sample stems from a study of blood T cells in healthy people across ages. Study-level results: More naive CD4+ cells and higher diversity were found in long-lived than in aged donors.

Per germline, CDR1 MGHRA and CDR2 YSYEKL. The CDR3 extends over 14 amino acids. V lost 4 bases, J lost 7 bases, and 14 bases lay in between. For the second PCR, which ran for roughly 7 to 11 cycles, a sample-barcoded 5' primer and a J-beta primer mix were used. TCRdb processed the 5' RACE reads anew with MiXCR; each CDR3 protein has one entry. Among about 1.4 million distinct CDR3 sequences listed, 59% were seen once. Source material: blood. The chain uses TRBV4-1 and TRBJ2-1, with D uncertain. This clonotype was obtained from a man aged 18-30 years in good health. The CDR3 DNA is TGCGCCAGCAGCCGAACCCAAGGATTGAATGAGCAGTTCTTC. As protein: CASSRTQGLNEQFF.